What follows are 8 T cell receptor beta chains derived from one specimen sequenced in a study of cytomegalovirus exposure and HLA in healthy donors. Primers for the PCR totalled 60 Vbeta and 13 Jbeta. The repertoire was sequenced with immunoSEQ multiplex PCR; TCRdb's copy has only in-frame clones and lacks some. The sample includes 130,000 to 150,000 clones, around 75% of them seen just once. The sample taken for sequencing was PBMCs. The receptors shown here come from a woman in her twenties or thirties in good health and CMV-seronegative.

CDR3 region: CASSLLAGTNTGELFF. Here the CDR3 DNA reads TGCGCCAGCAGCTTATTAGCGGGTACGAACACCGGGGAGCTGTTTTTT. The rearrangement joins TRBV5-1 to TRBJ2-2; 7 bases are shared with TRBD2. Germline V gene sequence: CDR1 SGHRS, CDR2 YFSETQ. The CDR3 is 16 residues long. V dropped 2 bases and J dropped 0; count of bases not matched to a gene: 4.

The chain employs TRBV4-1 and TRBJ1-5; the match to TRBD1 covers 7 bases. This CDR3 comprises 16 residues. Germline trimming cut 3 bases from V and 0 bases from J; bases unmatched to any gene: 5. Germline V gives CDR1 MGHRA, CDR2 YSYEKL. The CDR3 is CASSHRTGNSNQPQHF. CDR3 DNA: TGCGCCAGCAGCCACCGGACAGGAAATAGCAATCAGCCCCAGCATTTT.

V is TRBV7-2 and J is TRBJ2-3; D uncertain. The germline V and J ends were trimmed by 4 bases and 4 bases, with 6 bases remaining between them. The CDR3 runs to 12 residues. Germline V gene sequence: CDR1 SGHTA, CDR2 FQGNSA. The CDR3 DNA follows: TGTGCCAGCAGCTCCCAGGCAGATACGCAGTATTTT. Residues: CASSSQADTQYF.

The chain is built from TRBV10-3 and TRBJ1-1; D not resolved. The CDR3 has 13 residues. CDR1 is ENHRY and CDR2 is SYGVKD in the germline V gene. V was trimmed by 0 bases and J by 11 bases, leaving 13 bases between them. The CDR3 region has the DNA TGTGCCATCAGTGAGTCGCTGGGCAGGCATGCTTTCTTT. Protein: CAISESLGRHAFF.

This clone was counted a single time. CDR3 amino acids: CASSFGGQGASGELFF. The CDR3 nucleotides are TGCGCCAGCAGCTTTGGGGGACAGGGGGCTTCCGGGGAGCTGTTTTTT. This rearrangement joins TRBV5-1 to TRBJ2-2; 12 positions match TRBD1. Unmatched junction bases numbered 5, after V lost 2 bases and J lost 6 bases. In germline, CDR1 is SGHRS, CDR2 YFSETQ. The CDR3 spans 16 residues. The full variable domain, rest sourced from reference TRBV5-1 and TRBJ2-2, is KAGVTQTPRYLIKTRGQQVTLSCSPISGHRSVSWYQQTPGQGLQFLFEYFSETQRNKGNFPGRFSGRQFSNSRSEMNVSTLELGDSALYLCASSFGGQGASGELFFGEGSRLTVL.

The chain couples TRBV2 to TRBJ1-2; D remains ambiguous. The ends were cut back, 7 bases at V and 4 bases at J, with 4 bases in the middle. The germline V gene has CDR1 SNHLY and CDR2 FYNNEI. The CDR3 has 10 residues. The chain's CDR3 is CASTLYGYTF. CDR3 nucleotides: TGTGCCAGCACACTCTATGGCTACACCTTC.

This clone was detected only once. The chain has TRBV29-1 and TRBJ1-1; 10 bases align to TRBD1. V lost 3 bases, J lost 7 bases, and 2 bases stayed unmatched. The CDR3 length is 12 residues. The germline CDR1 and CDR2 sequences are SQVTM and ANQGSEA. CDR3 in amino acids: CSVEGQGNEAFF. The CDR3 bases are TGCAGCGTTGAGGGACAGGGGAATGAAGCTTTCTTT.

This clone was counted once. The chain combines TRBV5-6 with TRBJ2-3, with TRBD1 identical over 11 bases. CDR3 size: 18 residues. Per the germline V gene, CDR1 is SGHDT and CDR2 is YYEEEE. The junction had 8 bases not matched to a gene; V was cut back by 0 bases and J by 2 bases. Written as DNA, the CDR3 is TGTGCCAGCAGCTTGGGGGTGCCGGGACAGGGGGACACAGATACGCAGTATTTT. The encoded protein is CASSLGVPGQGDTDTQYF.